A selection of T cell receptor beta chains follows, all from one sample in a study of memory CD4+ T cells and cytomegalovirus serostatus. Measured with immunoSEQ multiplex PCR; TCRdb has only the in-frame clones, and not every one. The sample holds about 57,000 clones, more than 60% seen once. Sequencing was done on a sample of memory CD4+ T cells from blood. The receptor set was obtained from an adult in good health and CMV-seronegative. Each CDR3 is given without its conserved first and last residue.

length,J,V,CDR3
11,TRBJ1-2,TRBV28,ASSPNRGYGYT
16,TRBJ2-1,TRBV5-1,ASSLGGSIYRDHNEQF
13,TRBJ2-5,TRBV28,ASSPGTSGEETQY
12,TRBJ1-6,TRBV7-2,ASTLGTYNSPLH
12,TRBJ2-7,TRBV6-5,ASTQRRGPYEQY
16,TRBJ2-3,TRBV5-1,ASSLGIRTSGGPDTQY
12,TRBJ2-4,TRBV6-5,ASSYGRGGDIQY
13,TRBJ2-2,TRBV2,ASSRTSGGTGELF
12,TRBJ2-3,TRBV10-3,AISDSSGTDTQY
12,TRBJ2-6,TRBV5-1,ASSLDSGANVLT
12,TRBJ1-6,TRBV10-2,ASSPRAPNSPLH
11,TRBJ1-4,TRBV30,AWSGGHGEKLF
12,TRBJ1-6,TRBV27,ASRWGLGNSPLH
12,TRBJ2-6,TRBV14,ASSLQSGANVLT
11,TRBJ1-5,TRBV28,ASSLRWDQPQH
11,TRBJ2-5,TRBV2,ASTWEQKETQY
14,TRBJ2-2,TRBV5-1,ASSAKTVWETGELF
12,TRBJ1-2,TRBV6-5,ASAAAMGNYGYT
13,TRBJ2-5,TRBV5-1,ASSSLQVGGETQY
13,TRBJ1-1,TRBV28,ASSLGGAARAEAF
12,TRBJ1-5,TRBV6-1,ASRDASRSQPQH
13,TRBJ1-4,TRBV7-2,ASSAGYGANEKLF
12,TRBJ1-2,TRBV14,ASSQASGFYGYT
13,TRBJ2-1,TRBV9,ASSPSGTSYNEQF
13,TRBJ2-7,TRBV5-1,ASSWREVSSYEQY
14,TRBJ2-1,TRBV7-2,ASSLAPRGARNEQF
13,TRBJ1-5,TRBV23-1,ASSHPDSQHQPQH
13,TRBJ1-1,TRBV5-5,ASSSLGAPPTEAF
11,TRBJ1-2,TRBV18,ASSLGQAHGYT
9,TRBJ2-5,TRBV29-1,SGGAGETQY
13,TRBJ1-1,TRBV10-2,ASSEGRTVNTEAF
15,TRBJ1-2,TRBV10-3,AISESLRVGQTYGYT
13,TRBJ2-1,TRBV2,ASSGGGLSYNEQF
12,TRBJ2-7,TRBV7-2,ASSRAQGPYEQY
12,TRBJ2-5,TRBV2,ASLGRRYQETQY
10,TRBJ1-1,TRBV19,ASSIDLRRAF
11,TRBJ2-1,TRBV7-3,ASSRDAPSEQF
13,TRBJ2-1,TRBV5-1,ASSPGLARYNEQF
15,TRBJ1-3,TRBV19,ASINTQGANPGNTIY
13,TRBJ2-5,TRBV6-4,ASSDEREGLETQY
15,TRBJ2-1,TRBV28,ASSLRKPTTGGGEQF
13,TRBJ2-7,TRBV2,ASSRTSGRSYEQY
11,TRBJ2-7,TRBV18,ASSPQQGTSGY
15,TRBJ2-3,TRBV7-2,ASSSRGKRGYTDTQY
11,TRBJ2-5,TRBV6-1,ASSTVGEETQY
13,TRBJ1-5,TRBV19,ASSAGPGGVQPQH
14,TRBJ2-3,TRBV30,AWKKLGTSVTDTQY
12,TRBJ1-1,TRBV7-2,ASSLRAKSTEAF
11,TRBJ2-3,TRBV7-2,ASSLVGSDTQY
12,TRBJ1-3,TRBV6-6,ASSYSGAGNTIY